This TCR beta chain was sequenced for a study of PD-1 blockade in mismatch repair-deficient tumors. Findings and limits, study-wide: Rapid post-treatment expansion, then contraction, generally preceding radiologic response, marked tumor-resident clones.

A remark on this clone: Its antigen is as yet unknown.

TCRdb's table, derived via immunoSEQ multiplex PCR, lists solely in-frame clones and lacks some. The profile shows over 100,000 clones, 60% to 85% of them singletons. Trimming cost V 5 bases and J 3 bases; bases outside gene matches: 7. The CDR3 runs 15 residues. Germline lookup yields CDR1 MNHEY and CDR2 SMNVEV (reference sequence). Sequenced material: peripheral blood, taken roughly 13 months after starting pembrolizumab. The rearrangement links TRBV27 to TRBJ2-3, with 8 bases matching TRBD1. The receptor's source is an adult with mismatch repair-deficient cancer. This chain's CDR3 is CASSPRTGTTDTQYF. CDR3 DNA sequence: TGTGCCAGCAGTCCACGGACAGGGACAACAGATACGCAGTATTTT.